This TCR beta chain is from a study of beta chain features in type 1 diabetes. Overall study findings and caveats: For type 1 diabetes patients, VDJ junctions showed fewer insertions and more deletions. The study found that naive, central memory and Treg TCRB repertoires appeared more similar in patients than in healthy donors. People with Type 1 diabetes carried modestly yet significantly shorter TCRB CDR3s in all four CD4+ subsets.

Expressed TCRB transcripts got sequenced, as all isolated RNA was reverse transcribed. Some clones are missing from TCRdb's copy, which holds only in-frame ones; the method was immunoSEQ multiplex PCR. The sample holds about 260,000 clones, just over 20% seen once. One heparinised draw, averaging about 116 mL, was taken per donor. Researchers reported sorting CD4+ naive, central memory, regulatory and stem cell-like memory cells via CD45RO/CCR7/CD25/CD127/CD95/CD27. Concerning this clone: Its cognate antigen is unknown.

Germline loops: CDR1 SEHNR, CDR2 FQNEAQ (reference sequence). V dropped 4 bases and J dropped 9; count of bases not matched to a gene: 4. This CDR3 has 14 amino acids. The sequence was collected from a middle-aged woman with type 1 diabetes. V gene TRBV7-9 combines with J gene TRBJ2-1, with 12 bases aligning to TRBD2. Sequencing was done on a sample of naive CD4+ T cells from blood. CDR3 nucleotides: TGTGCCAGCAGCTCGACTAGCGGGAGACGTGAGCAGTTCTTC. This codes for CASSSTSGRREQFF. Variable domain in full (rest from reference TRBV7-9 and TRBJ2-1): DTGVSQNPRHKITKRGQNVTFRCDPISEHNRLYWYRQTLGQGPEFLTYFQNEAQLEKSRLLSDRFSAERPKGSFSTLEIQRTEQGDSAMYLCASSSTSGRREQFFGPGTRLTVL.